This T cell receptor beta chain derives from a study of T cell responses to AZD1222 COVID-19 vaccine. Profiling relied on immunoSEQ multiplex PCR, and the TCRdb table lists in-frame clones only, not all of them. The sample lists 95,000 to 150,000 clones, 80% to 90% seen once, with over 8.5% in the top ten. About this clone: Antigen: not known.

Study observations and caveats: Donors were largely white British and mainly female; clonal diversity was possibly underestimated.

This CDR3 contains 14 residues. Trimming shortened V by 4 bases and J by 2 bases, and 12 bases separated the two germline ends. CDR1 is SGDLS and CDR2 is YYNGEE in the germline V gene. This specimen was peripheral blood, taken on day 0 of MenACWY control vaccination. This receptor was obtained from an adult in good health. The chain couples TRBV9 to TRBJ1-1; perhaps TRBD1 as D (5 bases). The CDR3: CASSRQSKNTEAFF. DNA for the CDR3: TGTGCCAGCAGCAGACAGAGTAAAAACACTGAAGCTTTCTTT.